The text below deals with one T cell receptor beta chain. The antigen is not known. The data are from a study of blood T cells in healthy people across ages. Notes on the study in general: In older individuals, TCR beta diversity per million T cells was lower, falling roughly linearly with age. It was held that the diversity estimates obtained from one million T cells were underestimates.

Primed by a sample-barcoded 5' primer and a J-beta primer mix, a second PCR proceeded for 7 to 11 cycles. Paired-end reads containing CDR3 totaled no fewer than 2.5 million for each sample. TCRdb independently ran MiXCR on the 5' RACE reads; one entry per CDR3 protein. The sample includes more than 500,000 distinct CDR3 sequences, roughly 29% of them seen just once. Germline V CDR1 and CDR2: SNHLY, FYNNEI. The CDR3 consists of 14 residues. V gave up 7 bases and J gave up 4 bases, with 14 bases separating them. The TCR sequence derives from a woman aged 65 to 85 in good health. The chain combines TRBV2 with TRBJ2-1; D is possibly TRBD1 or TRBD2 (5 bases each). The sample was blood. The CDR3 is CASTLSGLYNEQFF. The CDR3 DNA reads TGTGCCAGCACCCTATCGGGGCTTTACAATGAGCAGTTCTTC.